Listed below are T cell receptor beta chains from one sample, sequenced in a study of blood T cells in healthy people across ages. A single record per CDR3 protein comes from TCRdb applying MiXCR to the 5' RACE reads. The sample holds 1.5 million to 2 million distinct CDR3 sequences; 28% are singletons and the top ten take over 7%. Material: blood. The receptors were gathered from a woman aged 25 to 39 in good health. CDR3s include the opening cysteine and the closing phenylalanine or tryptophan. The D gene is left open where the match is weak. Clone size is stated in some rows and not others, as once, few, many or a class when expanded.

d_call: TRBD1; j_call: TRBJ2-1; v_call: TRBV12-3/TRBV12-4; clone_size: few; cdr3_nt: TGTGCCAGCAGGGGACAGGGGTCGGGCAATGAGCAGTTCTTC; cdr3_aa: CASRGQGSGNEQFF
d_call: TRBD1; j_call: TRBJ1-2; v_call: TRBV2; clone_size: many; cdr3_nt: TGTGCCAGCAGTGAGGGACAGAACTATGGCTACACCTTC; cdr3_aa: CASSEGQNYGYTF
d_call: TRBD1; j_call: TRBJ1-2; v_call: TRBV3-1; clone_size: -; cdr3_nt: TGTGCCAGCAGCCAGACGGGACAGCCCTATGGCTACACCTTC; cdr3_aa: CASSQTGQPYGYTF
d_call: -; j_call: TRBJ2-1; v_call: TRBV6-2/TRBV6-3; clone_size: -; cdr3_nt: TGTGCCAGCACCTACTGGGGGCTAGCGTCTAGCTCCTACAATGAGCAGTTCTTC; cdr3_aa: CASTYWGLASSSYNEQFF
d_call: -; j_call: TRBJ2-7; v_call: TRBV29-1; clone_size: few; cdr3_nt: TGCAGCGTCCCCGGGACGCGGGCCTACGAGCAGTACTTC; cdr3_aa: CSVPGTRAYEQYF
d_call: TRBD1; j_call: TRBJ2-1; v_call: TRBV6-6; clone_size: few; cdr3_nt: TGTGCCAGCAGACCCCCCGGGACAGAAGGGGGTGAGCAGTTCTTC; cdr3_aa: CASRPPGTEGGEQFF
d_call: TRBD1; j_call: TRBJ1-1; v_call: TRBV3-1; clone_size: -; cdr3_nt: TGTGCCAGCAGCACATCGGACAGGCGAAACACTGAAGCTTTCTTT; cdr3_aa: CASSTSDRRNTEAFF
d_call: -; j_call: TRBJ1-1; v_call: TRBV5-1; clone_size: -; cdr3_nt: TGCGCCGGCAGCTCACGCCTTATGAACACTGAAGCTTTCTTT; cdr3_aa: CAGSSRLMNTEAFF
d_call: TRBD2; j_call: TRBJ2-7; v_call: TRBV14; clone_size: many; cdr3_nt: TGTGCCAGCAGCCTACGACTAGCGGGAGACCCCATGGGACTCTACGAGCAGTACTTC; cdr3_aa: CASSLRLAGDPMGLYEQYF
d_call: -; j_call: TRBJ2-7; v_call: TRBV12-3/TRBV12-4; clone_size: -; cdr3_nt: TGTGCCAGCAGTTTATATCTCTACGAGCAGTACTTC; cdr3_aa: CASSLYLYEQYF
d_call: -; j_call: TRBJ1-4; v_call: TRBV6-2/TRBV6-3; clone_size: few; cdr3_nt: TGTGTCAGCAGTTATCGACTCCATGAAAAACTGTTTTTT; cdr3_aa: CVSSYRLHEKLFF
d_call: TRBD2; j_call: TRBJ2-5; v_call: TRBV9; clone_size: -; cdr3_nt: TGTGCCAGCAGCGAGGGGGGCGGACTAGCGGGCTTTGTAGGGGAGACCCAGTACTTC; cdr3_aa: CASSEGGGLAGFVGETQYF
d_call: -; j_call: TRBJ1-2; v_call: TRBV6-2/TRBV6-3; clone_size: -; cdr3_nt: TGTGCCAGCAGTTTGGGGGGCCGGACTGCTAACTATGGCTACACCTTC; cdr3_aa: CASSLGGRTANYGYTF
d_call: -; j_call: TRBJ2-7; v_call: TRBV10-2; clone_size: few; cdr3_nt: TGCGCCAGCAGTCAAGGGGTCAGGGAAGGTCGCTACGAGCAGTACTTC; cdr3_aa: CASSQGVREGRYEQYF
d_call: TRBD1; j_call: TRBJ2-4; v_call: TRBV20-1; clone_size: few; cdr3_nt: TGCAGTGCTCAGCCCCCAGGGGGCGTTTCCAAAAACATTCAGTACTTC; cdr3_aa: CSAQPPGGVSKNIQYF
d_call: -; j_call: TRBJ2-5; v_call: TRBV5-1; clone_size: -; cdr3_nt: TGCGCCAGCAGCTTGGTGGTAGCGACTTCCCAAGAGGCCCAGTACTTC; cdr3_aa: CASSLVVATSQEAQYF
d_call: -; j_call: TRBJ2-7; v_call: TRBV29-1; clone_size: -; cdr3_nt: TGCAGCGCCACCGACCAGCTCGAGCAGTACTTC; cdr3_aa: CSATDQLEQYF